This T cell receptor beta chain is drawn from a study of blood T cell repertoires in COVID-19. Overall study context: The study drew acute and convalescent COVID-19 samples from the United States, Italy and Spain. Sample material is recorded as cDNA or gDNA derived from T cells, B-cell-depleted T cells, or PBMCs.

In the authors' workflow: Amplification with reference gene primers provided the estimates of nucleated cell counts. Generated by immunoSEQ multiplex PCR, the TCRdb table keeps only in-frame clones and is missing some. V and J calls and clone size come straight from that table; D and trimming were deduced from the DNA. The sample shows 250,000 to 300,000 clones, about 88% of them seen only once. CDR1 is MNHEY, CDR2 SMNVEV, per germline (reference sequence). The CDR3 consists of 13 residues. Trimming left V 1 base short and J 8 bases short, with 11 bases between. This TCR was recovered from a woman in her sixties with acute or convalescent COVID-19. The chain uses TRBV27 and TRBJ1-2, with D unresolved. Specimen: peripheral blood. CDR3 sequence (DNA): TGTGCCAGCAGTTTATACGGGAGGGAGGGCTACACCTTC. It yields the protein CASSLYGREGYTF.